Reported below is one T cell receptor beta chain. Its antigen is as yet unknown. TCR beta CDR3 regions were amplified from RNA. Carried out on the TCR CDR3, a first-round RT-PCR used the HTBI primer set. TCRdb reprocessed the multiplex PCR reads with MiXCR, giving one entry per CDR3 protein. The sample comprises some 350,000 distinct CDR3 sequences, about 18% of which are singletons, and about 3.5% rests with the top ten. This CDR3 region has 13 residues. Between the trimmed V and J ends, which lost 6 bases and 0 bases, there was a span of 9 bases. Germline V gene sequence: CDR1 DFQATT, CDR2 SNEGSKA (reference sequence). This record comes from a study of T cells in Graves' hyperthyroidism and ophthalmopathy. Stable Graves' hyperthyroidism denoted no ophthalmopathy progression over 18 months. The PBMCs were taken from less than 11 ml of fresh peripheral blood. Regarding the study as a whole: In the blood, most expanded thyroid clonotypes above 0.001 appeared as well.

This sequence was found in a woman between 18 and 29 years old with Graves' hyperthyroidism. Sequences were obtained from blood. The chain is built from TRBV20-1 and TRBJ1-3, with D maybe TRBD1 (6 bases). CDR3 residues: CSARDTSGNTIYF. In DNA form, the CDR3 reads TGCAGTGCCCGGGACACCTCTGGAAACACCATATATTTT.